This T cell receptor (beta chain) was retrieved from a study of somatic mutations in T cells in chronic GVHD (dated by TCRdb to the early 2020s). V is pared back by 3 bases and J by 5 bases, with 23 bases lying between the germline termini. The germline V gene yields SQVTM for CDR1 and ANQGSEA for CDR2. The CDR3 goes from the cysteine to the phenylalanine over 17 residues. Kept here is only the CDR3 DNA, which spans 51 bases and is read in frame from base 1. This clone showed up just a few times. Its antigen is not yet known. No base-level quality is on record; no much larger clone is a single base apart. For sorting, cells were stained with anti-CD3, anti-CD4, anti-CD8 and a Vbeta20 antibody from the IOTest Beta Mark kit and sorted on a FACSAria III to a purity above 99%. Mononuclear cells were isolated by Ficoll-Paque PLUS density gradient centrifugation from peripheral blood that had been collected in sodium heparin tubes. CD4+ Vbeta20+, CD4+ Vbeta20-, and CD8+ T cell fractions were FACS-sorted before TCRbeta deep sequencing.

Genomic DNA was isolated and then used for the TCRbeta deep sequencing. The immunoSEQ assay, provided as a commercial service, was used for both TCRbeta CDR3 sequencing and the initial data processing. Processing in the source paper ran as follows. Reads were demultiplexed, adapter and primer sequences were removed, similar clones were merged by frequency-ratio clustering, and V, D, J genes were annotated with IMGT. The table comes from immuneACCESS by way of TCRdb, which keeps in-frame sequences with V and J called. Part of the clones is missing from these tables; in studies checked, under half for an unresolved V gene and the rest for unknown reasons. The V and J calls and clone size come from that table; D and trimming were worked out from the DNA. The sample table contains 11,000 to 15,000 clones; only one count was recorded for more than 75% of them. Clones ranked in the top ten supply around 32% of the sample.

The TCR comes from a male patient in his fifties with chronic graft-versus-host disease. After a transplant, not all T cells may be the patient's own; some may come from the graft donor. The rearrangement combines TRBV29-1 with TRBJ1-5; TRBD1 is perhaps the D gene, given 5 matching bases. The sequenced sample was Vbeta20-negative CD4+ T cells from blood. This specimen's cell subset or site label, interpreted: CD4+ T cells sorted as TCR Vbeta20 negative by flow cytometry. The DNA reads as follows: TGCAGCGTTGAGTCGTGGGGGGAGACTGGGGAAGATCAGCCCCAGCATTTT. Its protein is CSVESWGETGEDQPQHF.